This T cell receptor (beta chain) was found in a study of blood T cells in healthy people across ages. CDR3 length: 15 residues. CDR1 and CDR2 (germline): SGHDT, YYEEEE. PCR was performed a second time for about 6 to 12 cycles using a sample-barcoded 5' primer and a J-beta primer mix. TCRdb reprocessed the 5' RACE reads via MiXCR and lists one record per CDR3 protein. The sample lists approximately 1.5 million distinct CDR3 sequences; 40% to 45% were seen once. This chain links TRBV5-6 with TRBJ2-1; possibly TRBD1 or TRBD2 for D (6 bases each). The J call is in doubt because the DNA end fits TRBJ2-7 better. The sample was blood. This TCR derives from a woman younger than 30 in good health. Written as DNA, the CDR3 is TGTGCCAGCAGCGGGAGGACAGCATCCTACAATGAGCAGTACTTC. Translation: CASSGRTASYNEQYF.